Listed below are T cell receptor beta chains from one sample, sequenced in a study of blood T cell repertoires in COVID-19. Profiled with immunoSEQ multiplex PCR; TCRdb holds only in-frame clones, not every one. The sample records 170,000 or so clones, roughly 77% being singletons. The sequencing input was peripheral blood. Receptor source: a man in his 70s with active or convalescent COVID-19. Both conserved end residues are part of each CDR3. D genes are given only for firm matches. Clone size appears in some rows only: once, few, many, or a class for an expanded clone.

>TRBV19|NA|TRBJ1-4|NA
TGTGCCAGTACCATGACAGATTTGAGTGCGGAAAAACTGTTTTTT
CASTMTDLSAEKLFF
>TRBV29-1|NA|TRBJ1-1|NA
TGCAGCGTGCACATACCAGGGAACACTGAAGCTTTCTTT
CSVHIPGNTEAFF
>TRBV24-1|NA|TRBJ2-2|NA
TGTGCCACCAGTGATTTGATGAGGCGGAGGGGGGGCCCCGGGGAGCTGTTTTTT
CATSDLMRRRGGPGELFF
>TRBV19|few|TRBJ1-2|TRBD1
TGTGCCAGCCAAACGACAGGGAACTATGGCTACACCTTC
CASQTTGNYGYTF
>TRBV5-1|NA|TRBJ2-6|TRBD1
TGCGCCAGCAGAACAGGGGCTGGGGCCAACGTCCTGACTTTC
CASRTGAGANVLTF
>TRBV7-9|NA|TRBJ2-5|TRBD2
TGTGCCAGCAGCTTAGCGACTCTGCGGGGGGAGACCCAGTACTTC
CASSLATLRGETQYF
>TRBV18|NA|TRBJ1-5|TRBD1
TGTGCCAGCTCACCAGGGACAGGCAATCAGCCCCAGCATTTT
CASSPGTGNQPQHF
>TRBV24-1|NA|TRBJ2-3|TRBD1
TGTGCCACCAGTGACGGACAGGGGGGAGGACGAGATACGCAGTATTTT
CATSDGQGGGRDTQYF
>TRBV6-5|NA|TRBJ2-7|NA
TGTGCCAGCAGCGTCGGCGGCCGAAGAACCGAGCAGTACTTC
CASSVGGRRTEQYF
>TRBV19|NA|TRBJ1-2|NA
TGTGCCAGTAGTATACGTGCGACAGTTTATGGCTACACCTTC
CASSIRATVYGYTF
>TRBV2|NA|TRBJ2-1|TRBD1
TGTGCCAGCAGCGACCAGGGGGCGTCCTACAATGAGCAGTTCTTC
CASSDQGASYNEQFF
>TRBV6-6|NA|TRBJ1-2|TRBD1
TGTGCCAGCAGCGAATCAGAAAACAGGGGGATTATTGGCTACACCTTC
CASSESENRGIIGYTF
>TRBV12-3/TRBV12-4|NA|TRBJ2-7|NA
TGTGCCAGCACCTTCCTCCTCGGTGGCGAGCAGTACTTC
CASTFLLGGEQYF
>TRBV10-2|NA|TRBJ1-2|NA
TGCGCCAGCAGTGAGTCAGAGTCGGGGGATTACTATGGCTACACCTTC
CASSESESGDYYGYTF
>TRBV11-2|NA|TRBJ1-1|TRBD1
TGTGCCAGCAGCTTAAGGGGGCAGGACACTGAAGCTTTCTTT
CASSLRGQDTEAFF
>TRBV28|few|TRBJ1-6|TRBD1
TGTGCCAGCACCGCGGGACAGGGTAATTCACCCCTCCACTTT
CASTAGQGNSPLHF
>TRBV7-8|NA|TRBJ1-2|NA
TGTGCCAGCAGCCCGCATGCCAGGGAGGATGGCTACACCTTC
CASSPHAREDGYTF
>TRBV7-2|NA|TRBJ2-3|TRBD2
TGTGCCAGCACCCGGACTAGCGGGAGAGATACGCAGTATTTT
CASTRTSGRDTQYF
>TRBV18|NA|TRBJ2-5|NA
TGTGCCAGCTCACCTAGAGAGACCCAGTACTTC
CASSPRETQYF
>TRBV30|NA|TRBJ1-2|NA
TGTGCCTGGAGTGTACAGTACGGCTACACCTTC
CAWSVQYGYTF
>TRBV5-1|NA|TRBJ2-3|TRBD1
TGCGCCAGCAGCGACGGGACAGGTTCTAGCACAGATACGCAGTATTTT
CASSDGTGSSTDTQYF
>TRBV5-4|NA|TRBJ1-2|NA
TGTGCCAGCAGACCACAGATCGAATATGGCTACACCTTC
CASRPQIEYGYTF
>TRBV5-1|few|TRBJ2-4|NA
TGCGCCAGCAGCTTGGGAGTGGGGAGCATTCAGTACTTC
CASSLGVGSIQYF
>TRBV3-1/TRBV3-2|NA|TRBJ2-1|TRBD1
TGTGCCAGCAGCGGCCAACCCTCAGGGGGGCAGTTCTTC
CASSGQPSGGQFF
>TRBV5-4|NA|TRBJ1-2|TRBD1
TGTGCCAGCAGCCTCCGGGACAGGGCTGATGGCTACACCTTC
CASSLRDRADGYTF
>TRBV21-1|NA|TRBJ2-2|NA
TGTGCCAGCAGCAAAGGTCCCGGGACCTGCACAGGGGGTACTATGAACACCGGGGAGCTGTTTTTT
CASSKGPGTCTGGTMNTGELFF
>TRBV10-3|NA|TRBJ2-3|TRBD2
TGTGCCATCAAGAAGAGTGAGGGGCGGGAGGGCCCAGATACGCAGTATTTT
CAIKKSEGREGPDTQYF
>TRBV11-1|once|TRBJ1-1|NA
TGTGCCAGCAGCTTAGGGGCCGGGGGAAATGAAGCTTTCTTT
CASSLGAGGNEAFF